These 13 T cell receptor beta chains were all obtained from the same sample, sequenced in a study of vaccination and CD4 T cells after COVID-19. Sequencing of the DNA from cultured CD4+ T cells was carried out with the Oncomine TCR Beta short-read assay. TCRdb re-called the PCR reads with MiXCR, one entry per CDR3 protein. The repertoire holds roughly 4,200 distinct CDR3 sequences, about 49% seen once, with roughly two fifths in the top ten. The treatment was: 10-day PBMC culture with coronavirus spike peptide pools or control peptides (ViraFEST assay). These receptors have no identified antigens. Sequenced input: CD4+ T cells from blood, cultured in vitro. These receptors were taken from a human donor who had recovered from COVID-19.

The CDR3 coding sequence is TGTGCCACCAGTGACCCCCGGGACTCTAGCTACAATGAGCAGTTCTTC. This translates into CATSDPRDSSYNEQFF. The chain links TRBV24-1 to TRBJ2-1; TRBD2 is a possible D gene (6 bases). Trimming removed 4 bases from V and 3 bases from J, with 15 bases in between. The CDR3 loop spans 16 amino acids. Germline V gives CDR1 KGHDR, CDR2 SFDVKD.

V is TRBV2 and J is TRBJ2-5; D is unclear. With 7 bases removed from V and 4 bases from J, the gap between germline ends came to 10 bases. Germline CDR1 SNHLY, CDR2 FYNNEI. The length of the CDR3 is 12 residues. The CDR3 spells CASTFSGETQYF. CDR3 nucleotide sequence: TGTGCCAGCACCTTCAGTGGAGAGACCCAGTACTTC.

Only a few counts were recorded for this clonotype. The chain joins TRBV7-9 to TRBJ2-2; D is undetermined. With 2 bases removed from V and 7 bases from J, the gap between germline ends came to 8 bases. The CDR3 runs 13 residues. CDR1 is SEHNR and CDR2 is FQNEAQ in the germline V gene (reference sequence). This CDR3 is CASSLLADGELFF. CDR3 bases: TGTGCCAGCAGCTTACTCGCGGACGGGGAGCTGTTTTTT. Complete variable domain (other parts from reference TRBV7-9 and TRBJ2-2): DTGVSQNPRHKITKRGQNVTFRCDPISEHNRLYWYRQTLGQGPEFLTYFQNEAQLEKSRLLSDRFSAERPKGSFSTLEIQRTEQGDSAMYLCASSLLADGELFFGEGSRLTVL.

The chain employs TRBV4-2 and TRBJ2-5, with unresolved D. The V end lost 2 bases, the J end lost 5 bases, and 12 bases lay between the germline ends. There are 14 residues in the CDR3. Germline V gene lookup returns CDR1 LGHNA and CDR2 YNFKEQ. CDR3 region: CASSQYQLGETQYF. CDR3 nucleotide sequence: TGTGCCAGCAGCCAATACCAGCTTGGGGAGACCCAGTACTTC.

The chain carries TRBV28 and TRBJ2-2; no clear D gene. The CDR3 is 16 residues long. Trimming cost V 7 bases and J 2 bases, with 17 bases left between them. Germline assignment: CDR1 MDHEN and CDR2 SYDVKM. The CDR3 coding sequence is TGTGCCAGCAAAGGTCCCCGACGCACTAACACCGGGGAGCTGTTTTTT. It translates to CASKGPRRTNTGELFF. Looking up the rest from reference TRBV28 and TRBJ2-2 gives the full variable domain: DVKVTQSSRYLVKRTGEKVFLECVQDMDHENMFWYRQDPGLGLRLIYFSYDVKMKEKGDIPEGYSVSREKKERFSLILESASTNQTSMYLCASKGPRRTNTGELFFGEGSRLTVL.

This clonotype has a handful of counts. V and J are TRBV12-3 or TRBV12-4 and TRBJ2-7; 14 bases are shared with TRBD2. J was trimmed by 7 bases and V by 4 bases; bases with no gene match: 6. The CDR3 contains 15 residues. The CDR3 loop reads CASSSGLAGAREQYF. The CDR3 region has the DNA TGTGCCAGCAGTTCGGGACTAGCGGGAGCCAGGGAGCAGTACTTC.

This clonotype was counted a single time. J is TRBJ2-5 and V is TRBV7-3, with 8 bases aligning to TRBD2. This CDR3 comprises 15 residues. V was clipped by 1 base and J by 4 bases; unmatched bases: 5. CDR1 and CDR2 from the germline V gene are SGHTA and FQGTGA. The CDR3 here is CASSLNGGARETQYF. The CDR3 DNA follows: TGTGCCAGCAGCTTAAACGGGGGGGCTCGAGAGACCCAGTACTTC.

The CDR3 coding sequence is TGTGCCACCAGCGACGCAACTACAGGGACGGACACTGAAGCTTTCTTT. This codes for CATSDATTGTDTEAFF. The chain uses TRBV15 and TRBJ1-1; perhaps TRBD1 as D (6 bases). CDR3 length: 16 amino acids. V was clipped by 5 bases and J by 3 bases, with 19 bases between them. Germline CDR1 reads LNHNV; CDR2 reads YYDKDF (reference sequence).

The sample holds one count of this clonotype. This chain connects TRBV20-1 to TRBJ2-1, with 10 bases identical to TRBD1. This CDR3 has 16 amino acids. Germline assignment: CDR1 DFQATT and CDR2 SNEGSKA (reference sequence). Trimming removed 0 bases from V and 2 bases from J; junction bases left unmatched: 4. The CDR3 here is CSARDIGQGAYNEQFF. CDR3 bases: TGCAGTGCTAGAGATATCGGACAGGGGGCCTACAATGAGCAGTTCTTC.

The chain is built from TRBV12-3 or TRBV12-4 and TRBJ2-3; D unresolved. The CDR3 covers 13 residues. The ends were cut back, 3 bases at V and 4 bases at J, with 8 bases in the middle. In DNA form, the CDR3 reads TGTGCCAGCAGTTTTCGATGGCCAGATACGCAGTATTTT. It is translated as CASSFRWPDTQYF.

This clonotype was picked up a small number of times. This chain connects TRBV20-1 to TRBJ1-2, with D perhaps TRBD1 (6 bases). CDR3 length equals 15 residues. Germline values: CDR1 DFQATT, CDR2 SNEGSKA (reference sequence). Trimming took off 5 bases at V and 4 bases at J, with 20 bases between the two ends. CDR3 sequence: CSAPPGGGYVYGYTF. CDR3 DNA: TGCAGTGCTCCCCCGGGGGGCGGATATGTCTATGGCTACACCTTC.

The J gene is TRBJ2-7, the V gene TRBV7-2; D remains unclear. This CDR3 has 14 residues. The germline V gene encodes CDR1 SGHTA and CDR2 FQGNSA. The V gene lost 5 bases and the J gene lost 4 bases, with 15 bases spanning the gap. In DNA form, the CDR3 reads TGTGCCAGCAGCCGTAGTCGTAGTCTTTACGAGCAGTACTTC. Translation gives CASSRSRSLYEQYF.

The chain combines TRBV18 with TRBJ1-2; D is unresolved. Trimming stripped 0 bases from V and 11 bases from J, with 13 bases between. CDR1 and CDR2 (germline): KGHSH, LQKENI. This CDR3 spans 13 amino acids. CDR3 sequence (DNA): TGTGCCAGCTCACCACCTTTAATTCGGAAATACACCTTC. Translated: CASSPPLIRKYTF.